Below, 11 T cell receptor beta chains from the same sample are listed, as sequenced in a study of blood T cell repertoires in COVID-19. Method: immunoSEQ multiplex PCR; TCRdb's copy keeps in-frame clones and lacks some. Here the sample spans a few hundred thousand clones, approximately 80% being singletons. Source material: peripheral blood. The source is a man in his fifties with active or convalescent COVID-19.

This clone was found a few times. The gene calls are TRBV5-1 and TRBJ1-6; 9 nucleotides line up with TRBD1. With 4 bases clipped from V and 7 bases from J, the junction kept 6 bases outside the gene matches. In germline, CDR1 is SGHRS, CDR2 YFSETQ. This CDR3 is built from 15 residues. The CDR3 DNA follows: TGCGCCAGCAGCCCACAGGGGGCGCAGAATTCACCCCTCCACTTT. It encodes CASSPQGAQNSPLHF.

The rearrangement uses TRBV18 and TRBJ1-4, with TRBD1 as a possible D gene (5 bases). V lost 4 bases, J lost 7 bases, and 13 bases lay in between. In germline, CDR1 is KGHSH, CDR2 LQKENI. This CDR3 contains 14 residues. CDR3 residues: CASSRGGAGEKLFF. As DNA, the CDR3 is TGTGCCAGCTCACGAGGAGGGGCGGGTGAAAAACTGTTTTTT. The full variable domain, in which reference TRBV18 and TRBJ1-4 provide the parts outside the CDR3, is NAGVMQNPRHLVRRRGQEARLRCSPMKGHSHVYWYRQLPEEGLKFMVYLQKENIIDESGMPKERFSAEFPKEGPSILRIQQVVRGDSAAYFCASSRGGAGEKLFFGSGTQLSVL.

This clone was picked up a small number of times. This chain uses TRBV7-2 with TRBJ2-5; D is ambiguous. Trimming stripped 1 base from V and 5 bases from J, with 14 bases between. CDR3 length: 15 residues. Germline V gene sequence: CDR1 SGHTA, CDR2 FQGNSA. The CDR3 sequence is CASSLEPFREETQYF. The CDR3 nucleotides are TGTGCCAGCAGCTTAGAGCCCTTCCGTGAGGAGACCCAGTACTTC. Full variable domain (remainder filled in from reference TRBV7-2 and TRBJ2-5): GAGVSQSPSNKVTEKGKDVELRCDPISGHTALYWYRQSLGQGLEFLIYFQGNSAPDKSGLPSDRFSAERTGGSVSTLTIQRTQQEDSAVYLCASSLEPFREETQYFGPGTRLLVL.

The chain combines TRBV6-5 with TRBJ1-2, with 7 bases fitting TRBD1. Germline V gene lookup returns CDR1 MNHEY and CDR2 SVGAGI. The CDR3 runs 13 residues. The V gene end was trimmed by 7 bases and the J gene end by 8 bases; junction bases not matched to a gene: 10. The CDR3 reads CASTSGQVGGYTF. DNA for the CDR3: TGTGCCAGCACCTCCGGACAGGTTGGCGGCTACACCTTC.

This clone was seen just once. This chain links TRBV7-9 with TRBJ2-5; 9 bases fit TRBD2. CDR3 length equals 15 residues. V lost 2 bases, J lost 5 bases, and 6 bases stayed unmatched. Germline V CDR1 and CDR2: SEHNR, FQNEAQ (reference sequence). The CDR3 coding sequence is TGTGCCAGCAGCTTACAGACTAGCGGCCTCGAGACCCAGTACTTC. Translation gives CASSLQTSGLETQYF.

This rearrangement joins TRBV24-1 to TRBJ1-5, with TRBD1 matching over 10 bases. CDR1 and CDR2 from the germline V gene are KGHDR and SFDVKD. The CDR3 is 14 residues long. V gave up 10 bases and J gave up 4 bases; unmatched junction bases: 6. CDR3 bases: TGTGCCACTCCGGGACAGGGGCATAATCAGCCCCAGCATTTT. Translated: CATPGQGHNQPQHF.

V gene TRBV7-9 combines with J gene TRBJ2-7; 7 bases line up with TRBD1. CDR3 length: 17 amino acids. Germline V lookup: CDR1 SEHNR, CDR2 FQNEAQ (reference sequence). The junction had 15 bases not matched to a gene; V was cut back by 1 base and J by 6 bases. This CDR3 reads CASSLVGATGAQIEQYV. CDR3 DNA: TGTGCCAGCAGCTTAGTGGGGGCCACAGGGGCCCAAATCGAGCAGTACGTC.

This clone appeared a few times. The chain employs TRBV14 and TRBJ1-1; 8 bases agree with TRBD1. Per the germline V gene, CDR1 is SGHDN and CDR2 is FVKESK. This CDR3 comprises 16 residues. With V trimmed by 4 bases and J by 1 base, 8 bases remained unmatched. The CDR3 protein is CASSRWTGTENTEAFF. In nucleotides, the CDR3 is TGTGCCAGCAGCCGCTGGACAGGGACCGAGAACACTGAAGCTTTCTTT.

The V call is TRBV5-1, the J call TRBJ1-3, with D hard to call. This CDR3 region has 14 residues. Per germline, CDR1 SGHRS and CDR2 YFSETQ. Between the trimmed V and J ends, which lost 6 bases and 0 bases, there was a span of 10 bases. The CDR3 DNA follows: TGCGCCAGCACCTCCGGAGGCTCTGGAAACACCATATATTTT. This encodes CASTSGGSGNTIYF.

The chain joins TRBV28 to TRBJ2-7, with 8 bases fitting TRBD1. This CDR3 comprises 14 residues. The trim removed 4 bases at V and 6 bases at J, leaving 8 bases unmatched. In germline, CDR1 is MDHEN, CDR2 SYDVKM. The CDR3 nucleotides read TGTGCCAGCAGTTCAGGGGGCGGACTGTTCGAGCAGTACGTC. Encoded protein: CASSSGGGLFEQYV.

The chain is built from TRBV6-2 or TRBV6-3 and TRBJ2-5; TRBD1 might be the D (6 bases). The germline gives CDR1 MNHEY, CDR2 SVGEGT. Trimming took off 5 bases at V and 0 bases at J, with 13 bases between the two ends. This CDR3 contains 15 residues. The DNA of the CDR3 is TGTGCCAGCAGTCCCGGACACAGGGACCAAGAGACCCAGTACTTC. Translation gives CASSPGHRDQETQYF.